The T cell receptor (beta chain) under discussion was sequenced for a study of blood T cells in healthy people across ages. Primers used in a second PCR of roughly 6 to 11 cycles were a sample-barcoded 5' primer and a J-beta primer mix. Every cDNA molecule bore a tag from a template-switch adaptor containing 12 random nucleotides. MiXCR was run by TCRdb on the 5' RACE reads, yielding one entry per CDR3 protein. The sample carries nearly 1 million distinct CDR3 sequences, 51% recorded once. CDR3 length: 15 residues. V was pared by 5 bases and J by 1 base, with 14 bases between. From germline, CDR1 is SQVTM and CDR2 ANQGSEA. On this clonotype itself: Its antigen is not identified.

Russia was home to the donors, healthy Caucasian individuals aged 6 to 90. Study results and limitations: Older individuals had lower TCR beta diversity per million T cells (the decline was roughly linear). PBMCs that were unsorted prevented a conclusive naive versus antigen-experienced comparison.

Sequencing input: blood. The V call is TRBV29-1, the J call TRBJ2-2, with D possibly being TRBD1 (5 bases). The clonotype originates from a woman in her sixties in good health. CDR3 loop: CSVRNGRGNTGELFF. For the CDR3, the DNA is TGCAGCGTTCGCAATGGTAGGGGGAACACCGGGGAGCTGTTTTTT.